This T cell receptor (beta chain) was sequenced for a study of naive CD8 T cells in extremely preterm neonates. General study results and limits: Preterm infants showed shorter CDR3s, fewer N additions and less trimming than older groups.

Preterm samples came from extremely preterm deliveries at roughly 21-27 weeks. Using immunoSEQ multiplex PCR, the repertoire was profiled, and TCRdb retains in-frame clones only, with some absent. Of roughly 4,800 clones listed, 90% to 95% were seen once; the top ten hold around 0.58%. In germline, CDR1 is SGHRS, CDR2 YFSETQ. V gave up 2 bases and J gave up 0 bases, with 10 bases separating them. The CDR3 loop spans 15 amino acids. Turning to this clone: No antigen is known for it.

This clonotype was sampled from a boy who was born preterm. This rearrangement joins TRBV5-1 to TRBJ2-3; D not resolved. The material sequenced was naive CD8+ T cells from cord blood. The CDR3 here is CASSFEFDSTDTQYF. The CDR3 DNA reads TGCGCCAGCAGCTTTGAGTTCGACAGCACAGATACGCAGTATTTT.